The rows below give T cell receptor beta chains drawn from one sample of a study of blood T cell repertoires in COVID-19. Profiling relied on immunoSEQ multiplex PCR, and the TCRdb table lists in-frame clones only, not all of them. The sample consists of 250,000 to 300,000 clones, under 90% of them appearing once. The sample comprised PBMCs or T cells enriched from blood (not recorded which). The receptor set was obtained from a woman in her forties or fifties who had been exposed to COVID-19. CDR3s include the opening cysteine and the closing phenylalanine or tryptophan. The order of the fields is clone size, D gene, V gene, J gene, CDR3 DNA, CDR3 protein. D genes are given only for firm matches. A row's size may be missing; if present it is once, few, many or a size class.

size: NA; D: NA; V: TRBV27; J: TRBJ2-7; DNA: TGTGCCAGCAGTGGATCGGGACTCAAGGTTTTTTACGAGCAGTACTTC; CDR3: CASSGSGLKVFYEQYF
size: NA; D: NA; V: TRBV21-1; J: TRBJ2-3; DNA: TGTGCCAGCAGCAAACGGGCTAGCGGGGGGAGCACAGATACGCAGTATTTT; CDR3: CASSKRASGGSTDTQYF
size: NA; D: NA; V: TRBV11-2; J: TRBJ1-6; DNA: TGTGCCAGCAGCTTAGAAGGGGGTACGGCCCTCCACTTT; CDR3: CASSLEGGTALHF
size: NA; D: TRBD2; V: TRBV5-1; J: TRBJ2-1; DNA: TGCGCCAGCAGCTTGACTAGCGGGGGGGGCCGAGAGCAGTTCTTC; CDR3: CASSLTSGGGREQFF
size: once; D: TRBD1; V: TRBV6-5; J: TRBJ1-2; DNA: TGTGCCAGCAGACTCGACAGGGAAGGTGGCTACACCTTC; CDR3: CASRLDREGGYTF
size: NA; D: NA; V: TRBV7-6; J: TRBJ2-3; DNA: TGTGCCAGCAGCTTAGTGTCAGGCCGGTCGGATACGCAGTATTTT; CDR3: CASSLVSGRSDTQYF
size: NA; D: NA; V: TRBV7-8; J: TRBJ2-3; DNA: TGTGCCAGCAGCCCCTTGTGGCCCACAGATACGCAGTATTTT; CDR3: CASSPLWPTDTQYF
size: NA; D: TRBD2; V: TRBV11-2; J: TRBJ2-2; DNA: TGTGCCAGCAGCTTAGTAGCGGGGGATTACACCGGGGAGCTGTTTTTT; CDR3: CASSLVAGDYTGELFF
size: NA; D: NA; V: TRBV6-5; J: TRBJ1-4; DNA: TGTGCCAGCAGTTACCGCAGAGGGAAGGAGGAAAAACTGTTTTTT; CDR3: CASSYRRGKEEKLFF
size: NA; D: NA; V: TRBV7-2; J: TRBJ1-2; DNA: TGTGCCAGCAGCTTGGCAGGGCTACCCTACACCTTC; CDR3: CASSLAGLPYTF
size: NA; D: NA; V: TRBV3-1/TRBV3-2; J: TRBJ2-2; DNA: TGTGCCAGCAGCCAAAAACGGTCCGGGGAGCTGTTTTTT; CDR3: CASSQKRSGELFF
size: NA; D: TRBD1; V: TRBV5-1; J: TRBJ1-1; DNA: TGCGCCAGCAGCTTAACAGGGGGGAAGACTGAAGCTTTCTTT; CDR3: CASSLTGGKTEAFF
size: once; D: TRBD1; V: TRBV6-1; J: TRBJ1-1; DNA: TGTGCCAGCAGTGAAGCTGGGGGACAGAACAAGATCGAAGCTTTCTTT; CDR3: CASSEAGGQNKIEAFF
size: NA; D: TRBD1; V: TRBV11-3; J: TRBJ2-1; DNA: TGTGCCAGCAGCTTAGATTTCGGGACAGAAGCCTACAATGAGCAGTTCTTC; CDR3: CASSLDFGTEAYNEQFF
size: NA; D: NA; V: TRBV6-5; J: TRBJ1-4; DNA: TGTGCCAGCACCCATAATGAAAAACTGTTTTTT; CDR3: CASTHNEKLFF
size: NA; D: NA; V: TRBV5-1; J: TRBJ2-7; DNA: TGCGCCAGCAGCCACGGACAGTCCTACGAGCAGTACTTC; CDR3: CASSHGQSYEQYF
size: NA; D: TRBD1; V: TRBV12-3/TRBV12-4; J: TRBJ1-1; DNA: TGTGCCAGCAGCCTCGGGACAGCGACTGAAGCTTTCTTT; CDR3: CASSLGTATEAFF
size: NA; D: TRBD1; V: TRBV11-2; J: TRBJ2-7; DNA: TGTGCCAGCACCAAGGACAGGGGAGGGAAGCAGTACTTC; CDR3: CASTKDRGGKQYF